What follows is one T cell receptor (beta chain) and its context. The protocol was immunoSEQ multiplex PCR, while the TCRdb copy is restricted to in-frame clones and leaves out a portion. The data contain about 150,000 clones, about 80% of them singletons. The data are from a study of blood T cell repertoires in COVID-19. Trimming shortened V by 3 bases and J by 5 bases, and 11 bases separated the two germline ends. The CDR3 contains 15 residues. Germline values: CDR1 MNHEY, CDR2 SMNVEV (reference sequence). The sample taken for sequencing was peripheral blood. The chain has TRBV27 and TRBJ1-6; D might be TRBD1 (6 bases). The receptor was isolated from a man in his sixties or seventies who had recovered from COVID-19. CDR3 nucleotide sequence: TGTGCCAGCAGTTTTAAGGGGGTAAATAATTCACCCCTCCACTTT. This codes for CASSFKGVNNSPLHF.